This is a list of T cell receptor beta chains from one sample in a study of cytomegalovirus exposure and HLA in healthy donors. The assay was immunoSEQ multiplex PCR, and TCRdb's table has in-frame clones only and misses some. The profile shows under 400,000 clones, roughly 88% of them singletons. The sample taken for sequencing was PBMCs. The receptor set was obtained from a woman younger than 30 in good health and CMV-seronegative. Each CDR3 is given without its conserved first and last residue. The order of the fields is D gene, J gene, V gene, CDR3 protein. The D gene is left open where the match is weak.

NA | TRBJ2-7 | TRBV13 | ASSSFRAGDRDEQY
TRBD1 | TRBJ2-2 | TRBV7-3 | ASSSTGGAGELF
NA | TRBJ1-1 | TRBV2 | ASTRDKNTEAF
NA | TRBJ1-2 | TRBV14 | ASSQGGGGSYGYT
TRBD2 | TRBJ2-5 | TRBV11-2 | ASSPTSAQETQY
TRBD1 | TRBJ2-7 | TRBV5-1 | ASSPGTGGYEQY
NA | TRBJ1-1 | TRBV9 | ASSVVAGRTEAF
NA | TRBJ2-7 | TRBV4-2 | ASSQVRTNSEQY
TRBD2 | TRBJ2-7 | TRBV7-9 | ASSSGTSGVYEQY
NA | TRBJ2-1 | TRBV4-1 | ASSQDHQSKPYNEQF
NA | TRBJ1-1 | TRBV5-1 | ASSLDHSNTEAF